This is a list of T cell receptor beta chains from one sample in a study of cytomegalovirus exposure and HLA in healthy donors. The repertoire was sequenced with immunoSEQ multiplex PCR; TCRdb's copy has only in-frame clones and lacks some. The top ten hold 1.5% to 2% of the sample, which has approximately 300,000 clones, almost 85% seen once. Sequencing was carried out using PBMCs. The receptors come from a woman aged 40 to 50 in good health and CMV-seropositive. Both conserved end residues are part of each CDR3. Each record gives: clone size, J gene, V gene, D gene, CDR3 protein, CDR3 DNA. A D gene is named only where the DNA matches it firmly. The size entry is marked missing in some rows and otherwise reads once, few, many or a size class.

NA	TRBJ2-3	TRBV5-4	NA	CASSFGGRTDTQYF	TGTGCCAGCAGCTTCGGAGGCCGTACAGATACGCAGTATTTT
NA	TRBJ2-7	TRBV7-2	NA	CASSLASGPYEQYF	TGTGCCAGCAGCTTAGCTAGCGGACCCTACGAGCAGTACTTC
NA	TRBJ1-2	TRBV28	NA	CASSNTGVYGYTF	TGTGCCAGCAGTAACACAGGTGTCTATGGCTACACCTTC
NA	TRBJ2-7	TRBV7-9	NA	CASSSAGGRPRDEQYF	TGTGCCAGCAGCTCTGCTGGCGGCCGGCCTCGGGACGAGCAGTACTTC
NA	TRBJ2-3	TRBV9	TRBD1	CASSPRGRDGADTQYF	TGTGCCAGCAGCCCCAGGGGGCGGGATGGGGCAGATACGCAGTATTTT
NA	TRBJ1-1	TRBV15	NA	CATEDRYLNTEAFF	TGTGCCACCGAAGATCGGTATTTGAACACTGAAGCTTTCTTT
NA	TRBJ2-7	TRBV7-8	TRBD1	CASTTYRGKNSYEQYF	TGTGCCAGCACTACCTACAGGGGGAAAAACTCCTACGAGCAGTACTTC
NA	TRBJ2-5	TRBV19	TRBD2	CASSRTVGTTSQETQYF	TGTGCCAGTAGCCGTACCGTCGGGACTACATCGCAAGAGACCCAGTACTTC
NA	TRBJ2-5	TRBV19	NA	CASSLQYQETQYF	TGTGCCTCATCTCTCCAGTACCAAGAGACCCAGTACTTC
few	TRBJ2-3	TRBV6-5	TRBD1	CASRLDRDRVTQYF	TGTGCCAGCAGACTCGACAGGGACCGGGTTACGCAGTATTTT
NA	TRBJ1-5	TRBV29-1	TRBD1	CSAQGATSQPQHF	TGCAGCGCCCAGGGGGCAACCTCTCAGCCCCAGCATTTT
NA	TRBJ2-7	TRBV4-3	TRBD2	CASSQDRGGRGEQYF	TGCGCCAGCAGCCAAGATCGCGGGGGGCGCGGCGAGCAGTACTTC
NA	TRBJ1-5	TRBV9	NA	CASSVGPRRNQPQHF	TGTGCCAGCAGCGTAGGTCCGCGCCGCAATCAGCCCCAGCATTTT
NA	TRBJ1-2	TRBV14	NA	CASSQMVGVNHGYTF	TGTGCCAGCAGCCAAATGGTAGGGGTTAATCATGGCTACACCTTC
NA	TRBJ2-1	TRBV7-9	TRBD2	CASSPGPGLAGDEQFF	TGTGCCAGCAGCCCTGGACCGGGACTAGCGGGCGATGAGCAGTTCTTC
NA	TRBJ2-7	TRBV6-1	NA	CASSVLYEQYF	TGTGCCAGCAGTGTCCTTTACGAGCAGTACTTC
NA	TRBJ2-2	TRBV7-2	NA	CASSPGGGGQDGELFF	TGTGCCAGCAGCCCCGGTGGGGGGGGCCAGGACGGGGAGCTGTTTTTT
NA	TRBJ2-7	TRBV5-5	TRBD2	CASSTNPGLATYEQYF	TGTGCCAGCAGCACAAACCCGGGACTAGCTACTTACGAGCAGTACTTC
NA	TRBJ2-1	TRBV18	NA	CASSPGNEQFF	TGTGCCAGCTCACCCGGCAATGAGCAGTTCTTC
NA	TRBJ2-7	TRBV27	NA	CASSLSTSYYEQYF	TGTGCCAGCAGTTTGAGTACTAGCTACTACGAGCAGTACTTC
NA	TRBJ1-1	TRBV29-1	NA	CSVEGREDTEAFF	TGCAGCGTTGAAGGGAGGGAGGACACTGAAGCTTTCTTT
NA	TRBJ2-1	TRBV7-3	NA	CASSQGGGIYEQFF	TGTGCCAGCAGCCAGGGGGGAGGAATCTATGAGCAGTTCTTC
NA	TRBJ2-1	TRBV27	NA	CASLKSKPLSSNEQFF	TGTGCCAGCCTCAAGTCCAAACCTCTAAGTTCCAATGAGCAGTTCTTC
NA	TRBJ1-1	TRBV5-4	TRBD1	CASSRWTGSGEAFF	TGTGCCAGCAGCAGATGGACAGGAAGCGGTGAAGCTTTCTTT
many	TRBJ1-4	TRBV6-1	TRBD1	CASSARSGGYEKLFF	TGTGCCAGCAGTGCGCGGTCAGGGGGCTATGAAAAACTGTTTTTT
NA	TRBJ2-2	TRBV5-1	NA	CASSSAQRSDTGELFF	TGCGCCAGCAGCTCTGCGCAGAGGAGTGACACCGGGGAGCTGTTTTTT
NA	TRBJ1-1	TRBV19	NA	CASKGVGGRGTEAFF	TGTGCCAGTAAGGGTGTTGGGGGCAGAGGGACTGAAGCTTTCTTT
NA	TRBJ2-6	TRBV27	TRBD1	CASSSRRTGTGANVLTF	TGTGCCAGCAGTTCCAGGAGGACAGGTACTGGGGCCAACGTCCTGACTTTC
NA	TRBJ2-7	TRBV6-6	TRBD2	CASSPAREGYEQYF	TGTGCCAGCAGCCCTGCTAGGGAGGGATACGAGCAGTACTTC
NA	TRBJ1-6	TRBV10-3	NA	CAISELTTTAGSPLHF	TGTGCCATCAGTGAGTTGACGACGACAGCGGGTTCACCCCTCCACTTT
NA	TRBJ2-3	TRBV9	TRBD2	CASSVALAESTDTQYF	TGTGCCAGCAGCGTAGCACTAGCGGAGAGCACAGATACGCAGTATTTT
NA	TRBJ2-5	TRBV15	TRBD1	CATSSFRGRLEETQYF	TGTGCCACCAGCAGTTTTAGGGGGCGATTAGAAGAGACCCAGTACTTC
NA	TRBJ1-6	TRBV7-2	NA	CASSPSTPVSGGSPLHF	TGTGCCAGCAGCCCATCGACGCCTGTTTCCGGAGGATCACCCCTCCACTTT
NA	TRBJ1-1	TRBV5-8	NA	CASSLVLNTEAFF	TGTGCCAGCAGCTTGGTCTTGAACACTGAAGCTTTCTTT
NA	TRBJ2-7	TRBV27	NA	CASSPRLSSVYEQYF	TGTGCCAGCAGTCCCCGTTTAAGCTCGGTCTACGAGCAGTACTTC
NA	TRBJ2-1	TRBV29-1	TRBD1	CSAGQGSYNEQFF	TGCAGCGCCGGACAGGGTTCCTACAATGAGCAGTTCTTC
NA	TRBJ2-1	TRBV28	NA	CASRPPGSYNEQFF	TGTGCCAGCAGACCCCCTGGCAGTTACAATGAGCAGTTCTTC